A selection of T cell receptor beta chains follows, all from one sample in a study of CD8 T cells in ankylosing spondylitis. A single record per CDR3 protein comes from TCRdb applying MiXCR to the 5' RACE reads. The sample consists of about 500,000 distinct CDR3 sequences, less than 6% of them appearing once. Sequenced: blood, either unsorted or a sorted T cell fraction (not recorded which). The receptors were gathered from a male donor with ankylosing spondylitis. Each CDR3 is given with its conserved first and last residue. The D gene is left open where the match is weak. Clone size is shown for a subset of rows, as once, few, many or a class of expanded clone.

>TRBJ2-4|TRBV29-1|many|TRBD1
TGCAGCGTTACAAGACAGGGTAACATTCAGTACTTC
CSVTRQGNIQYF
>TRBJ2-7|TRBV6-2/TRBV6-3|many|TRBD2
TGTGCCAGCAGGACAACAGGACTAGCGCGGGCTTACTACGAGCAGTACTTC
CASRTTGLARAYYEQYF
>TRBJ2-5|TRBV10-3|many|.
TGTGCCATCAGTGAGTCGATACAGGATCAAGAGACCCAGTACTTC
CAISESIQDQETQYF
>TRBJ1-5|TRBV10-3|many|.
TGTGCCATCAGTGACAGTACAGATCAGCCCCAGCATTTT
CAISDSTDQPQHF
>TRBJ2-7|TRBV9|many|.
TGTGCCAGCAGCGTAGGAGTCAAGAACTACGAGCAGTACTTC
CASSVGVKNYEQYF
>TRBJ2-5|TRBV5-1|many|.
TGCGCCAGCAGTAGGTCGGATGTCCAAGAGACCCAGTACTTC
CASSRSDVQETQYF
>TRBJ2-7|TRBV7-2|.|TRBD2
TGTGCCAGCAGCTTAATCCGTAGCGGGGCCTACGAGCAGTACTTC
CASSLIRSGAYEQYF
>TRBJ1-1|TRBV28|many|.
TGTGCCAGCAGTACCCATGGCCTATTCGACACTGAAGCTTTCTTT
CASSTHGLFDTEAFF
>TRBJ2-3|TRBV20-1|.|.
TGCTGTGCTAGAGATCCCAGTGAAGGCGCAGATACGCAGTATTTT
CCARDPSEGADTQYF
>TRBJ2-7|TRBV5-4|.|.
TGTGCCAGCAGCTTGGTAGCCGACCTCTCCTACGAGCAGTACTTC
CASSLVADLSYEQYF
>TRBJ2-7|TRBV6-1|many|TRBD1
TGTGCCAGCAGTCGACTCCGGGACAGGGTTTACGAGCAGTACTTC
CASSRLRDRVYEQYF
>TRBJ1-5|TRBV5-8|many|.
TGTGCCAGCAGCGTGGACACATATCAGCCCCAGCATTTT
CASSVDTYQPQHF
>TRBJ2-1|TRBV7-9|few|TRBD1
TGTGCCAGCAGAAGGACAGGTTCCTACAATGAGCAGTTCTTC
CASRRTGSYNEQFF
>TRBJ2-1|TRBV4-3|many|TRBD1
TGCGCCAGCAGCCCATCTTTGGGACAGGGGATAGCGGGGTACAATGAGCAGTTCTTC
CASSPSLGQGIAGYNEQFF
>TRBJ1-4|TRBV5-4|many|.
TGTGCCAGCAGCTTGGACCCGCAGGGTGTCGAAAAACTGTTTTTT
CASSLDPQGVEKLFF
>TRBJ2-5|TRBV6-2/TRBV6-3|many|.
TGTGCCAGCAGTTACCGGACGGTCCGAGGGACCCAGTACTTC
CASSYRTVRGTQYF
>TRBJ2-2|TRBV6-2/TRBV6-3|many|.
TGTGCCAGCGGGATTACCGGGGAGCTGTTTTTT
CASGITGELFF
>TRBJ2-3|TRBV28|.|.
TGTGCCAGCAGTATAATTAGGGCAGATACGCAGTATTTT
CASSIIRADTQYF
>TRBJ1-4|TRBV7-9|many|.
TGTGCCAGCAGCCACCTACTCGTTAATGAAAAACTGTTTTTT
CASSHLLVNEKLFF
>TRBJ2-7|TRBV27|.|TRBD2
TGTGCCAGCAGTTTAAGTGGACTAGCGAGGTACGAGCAGTACTTC
CASSLSGLARYEQYF
>TRBJ1-3|TRBV4-1|few|.
TGCGCCAGCAGCCTCCAAGGACCGCCGCACTTCTCTGGAAACACCATATATTTT
CASSLQGPPHFSGNTIYF
>TRBJ2-1|TRBV7-6|many|.
TGTGCCAGCAGCTTAGCTCCCCTATTCAATGAGCAGTTCTTC
CASSLAPLFNEQFF
>TRBJ2-3|TRBV14|few|.
TGTGCCAGCAGCCAAGATCGAAGGGGCGTGACAGATACGCAGTATTTT
CASSQDRRGVTDTQYF
>TRBJ1-1|TRBV7-9|.|.
TGTGCCGGGGGGAAAGGAATGAACACTGAAGCTTTCTTT
CAGGKGMNTEAFF
>TRBJ2-1|TRBV24-1|many|TRBD2
TGTGCCACTGCGGATCCAGCGGGAGGGCCATACAATGAGCAGTTCTTC
CATADPAGGPYNEQFF
>TRBJ1-1|TRBV29-1|many|.
TGCAGCGGGGCCCCTGGGGGTTTGAACACTGAAGCTTTCTTT
CSGAPGGLNTEAFF
>TRBJ2-2|TRBV7-2|.|.
TGTGCCAGCAGCGCTTACCGGGGGCGGTACGGGGAGCTGTTTTTT
CASSAYRGRYGELFF
>TRBJ2-7|TRBV3-1|many|TRBD1
TGTGCCAGCAGCCAAGGATTAGGGGGCTACAGCCTCGCCTACGAGCAGTACTTC
CASSQGLGGYSLAYEQYF
>TRBJ2-3|TRBV29-1|many|TRBD2
TGCAGCGTTGAAGGCGGGAGAGGCTCAGATACGCAGTATTTT
CSVEGGRGSDTQYF
>TRBJ2-1|TRBV14|.|TRBD1
TGTGCCAGCAGCCCGATCCGACAGGGCCCCGAGTTCTTC
CASSPIRQGPEFF
>TRBJ1-5|TRBV6-2/TRBV6-3|many|TRBD1
TGTGCCAGCAGTTCAGGGGGATTCAGCAATCAGCCCCAGCATTTT
CASSSGGFSNQPQHF
>TRBJ1-1|TRBV29-1|many|.
TGCAGCGCCCTGACTGGAGGGACTGAAGCTTTCTTT
CSALTGGTEAFF
>TRBJ1-5|TRBV6-6|many|TRBD1
TGTGCCAGTGGGACAGGGGGCGGTCAGCCCCAGCATTTT
CASGTGGGQPQHF
>TRBJ2-5|TRBV28|few|.
TGTGCCAGCAGTCCGATGGGGTACCAAGAGACCCAGTACTTC
CASSPMGYQETQYF
>TRBJ2-7|TRBV11-2|.|.
TGTGCCAGCAGCTCGATCCGGGACAAACCCTACGAGCAGTACTTC
CASSSIRDKPYEQYF
>TRBJ1-5|TRBV6-2/TRBV6-3|many|TRBD1
TGTGCCAGCAGTTACTTATCTGGAAATGGACAGGGTACACGCAATCAGCCCCAGCATTTT
CASSYLSGNGQGTRNQPQHF
>TRBJ2-1|TRBV28|many|.
TGTGCCAGCAGTTTGGGCGGGGCGGGTACTGACAATGAGCAGTTCTTC
CASSLGGAGTDNEQFF